This TCR beta chain was found in a study of OX40 agonist ivuxolimab in advanced cancers. Context from the whole study: Ivuxolimab was an agonistic, fully human IgG2 monoclonal antibody directed against OX40 (CD134), a costimulatory receptor. Intravenous ivuxolimab was administered to patients every 2 weeks at six dose levels: 0.01, 0.1, 0.3, 1.5, 3 and 10 mg/kg. Of the roughly 51 dose-escalation patients, hepatocellular carcinoma was present in some 19, melanoma in some 15, renal cell carcinoma in 9 and head and neck cancer in 9. A male proportion of under 85% and a mean age of about 60 years, ranging from about 23 to 90, were recorded for the dose-escalation cohort. Prior anti-PD-1, anti-PD-L1 or anti-CTLA-4 therapy was permitted, and checkpoint inhibitors had been received by around 40% of dose-escalation patients. Partial responses were achieved by three dose-escalation patients, of whom one had hepatocellular carcinoma and two had cutaneous melanoma. Peripheral TCRbeta sequencing was intended to test whether TCR sequence diversity was altered and clonal T-cell expansion was caused by ivuxolimab. The monotherapy dose-escalation portion (N ≈ 57 patients) of the phase I ivuxolimab trial is reported in the paper. Paper-wide results and their limitations: Clonal expansion of both CD4+ and CD8+ blood T cells was observed from baseline to week 6 at doses 0.1 to 3.0 mg/kg. Low levels of normalized T-cell clonal expansion were also shown by some nonresponding patients. In the 0.1-3.0 mg/kg groups, partial responders were among the patients with the lowest normalized peripheral clonal expansion, particularly in CD8+ T cells. The antigen specificity of the peripheral T cells that underwent clonal expansion was not determined. After ivuxolimab, expanded clones were on average more numerous among CD8+ T cells than among CD4+ T cells.

Patients with autoimmune disease history or receiving systemic immunosuppression were excluded from the trial. Peripheral blood for TCR sequencing was collected from all dose cohorts at baseline, on cycle 4 day 1, and on cycle 7 day 1. The samples were drawn from a first-in-human, open-label, multicenter phase I dose-escalation trial of ivuxolimab. Adults with locally advanced or metastatic melanoma, renal cell carcinoma, hepatocellular carcinoma or head and neck squamous cell carcinoma were enrolled in the trial. CD4+ and CD8+ T cells were sorted separately from peripheral blood before TCR sequencing. A word on this clone: Its antigen is not yet known. No quality values exist for individual bases; no much larger clone is one base distant.

Genomic DNA was isolated from the sorted cells so that the TCRbeta CDR3 region could be sequenced. The immunoSEQ Assay was used to sequence the TCRbeta CDR3 regions. TCRdb took this table from immuneACCESS and kept in-frame rearrangements with V and J called. Such tables lack part of the clones; where checked against another copy, unresolved V genes explain under half of the gap, and the rest is unexplained. This sample has approximately 90,000 clones in its table, and around 90% of those were observed once. Around 1.6% of the sample is in the top ten clones. The germline ends are 6 bases apart after V is trimmed by 1 base and J by 0 bases. Per the germline V gene, KGHSH is the CDR1 and LQKENI is the CDR2. Measured from the cysteine to the phenylalanine, the CDR3 is 14 residues long. CDR3 DNA only is kept here, 42 bases in frame from base 1.

This receptor was taken from an adult with an advanced solid tumor such as melanoma, head and neck, liver or kidney cancer. The sequence joins TRBV18 to TRBJ1-1; TRBD1 is a weak D gene call, 6 bases matching. This sample comprised CD4+ or CD8+ T cells sorted from blood, obtained in a trial of the OX40 agonist ivuxolimab. The nucleotide sequence is TGTGCCAGCTCACCACGGGGGCTGAACACTGAAGCTTTCTTT. It codes for CASSPRGLNTEAFF.